This TCR beta chain was documented in a study of blood T cell repertoires in COVID-19. Study-level background: Researchers got acute and convalescent COVID-19 samples from the United States, Italy and Spain.

Assay used: immunoSEQ multiplex PCR; TCRdb lists only in-frame clones, some missing. The sample holds more than 250,000 clones, 70% to 90% seen once. Clinical histories supplied by participants themselves formed the basis of cohort assignment. V lost 3 bases, J lost 2 bases, and 5 bases stayed unmatched. This CDR3 is 16 amino acids long. In germline, CDR1 is KGHDR, CDR2 SFDVKD. The TCR comes from a man younger than 45 who had recovered from COVID-19. The chain has TRBV24-1 and TRBJ2-1, with 8 bases lining up with TRBD1. Sequences were obtained from PBMCs or T cells enriched from blood (not recorded which). CDR3 region: CATSDVDRGTYNEQFF. The DNA for the CDR3 is TGTGCCACCAGTGATGTTGACAGGGGTACCTACAATGAGCAGTTCTTC.